The T cell receptor beta chain under discussion was sequenced for a study of blood T cell repertoires in COVID-19. About the study: COVID-19 samples from acute and convalescent phases originated in the United States, Italy and Spain. T cells, B-cell-depleted T cells, or PBMCs provided the cDNA or gDNA that served as material.

How the authors handled the data: Reference gene primers were amplified, and this amplification served to estimate nucleated cell counts. Only in-frame clones appear in the TCRdb table, and some are missing; sequencing was by immunoSEQ multiplex PCR. For V, J and clone size, that table is used; D and trimming come from the DNA. The sample lists around 200,000 clones, approximately 80% occurring once. The sequencing sample was made of peripheral blood. The clonotype originates from a human donor in a cohort sampled during active COVID-19.

Written as DNA, the CDR3 is TGTGCCAGCAGCCGACAGGGGACTGAAGCTTTCTTT. It codes for CASSRQGTEAFF. The chain combines TRBV7-6 with TRBJ1-1; 8 bases align to TRBD1. There are 12 residues in the CDR3. Trimming took 5 bases from V and 5 from J; bases not matched to a gene: 1. Germline loops: CDR1 SGHVS, CDR2 FNYEAQ.